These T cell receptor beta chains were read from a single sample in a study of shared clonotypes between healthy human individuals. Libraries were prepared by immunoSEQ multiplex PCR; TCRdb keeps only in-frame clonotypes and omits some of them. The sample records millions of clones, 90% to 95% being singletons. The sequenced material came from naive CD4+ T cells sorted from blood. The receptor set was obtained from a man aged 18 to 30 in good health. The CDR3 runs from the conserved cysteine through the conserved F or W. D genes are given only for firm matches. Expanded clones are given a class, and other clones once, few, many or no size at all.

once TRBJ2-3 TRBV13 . CASSTSRVREHTDTQYF TGTGCCAGCAGCACTAGCCGTGTTCGGGAGCACACAGATACGCAGTATTTT
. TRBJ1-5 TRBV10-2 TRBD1 CASSEVDRGRDQPQHF TGCGCCAGCAGTGAAGTCGACAGGGGGCGCGATCAGCCCCAGCATTTT
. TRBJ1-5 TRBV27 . CASSLSRVPDQPQHF TGTGCCAGCAGTTTATCAAGGGTCCCGGATCAGCCCCAGCATTTT
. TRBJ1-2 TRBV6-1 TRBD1 CARGTGTGGYTF TGTGCCAGGGGGACAGGGACCGGCGGCTACACCTTC
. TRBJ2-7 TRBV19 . CASSDFYEQYF TGTGCCAGTAGCGATTTCTACGAGCAGTACTTC
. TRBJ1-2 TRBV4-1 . CASSQDGGTYRYTF TGCGCCAGCAGCCAAGATGGCGGGACCTATCGTTACACCTTC
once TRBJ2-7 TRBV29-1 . CSVGDGSYEQYF TGCAGCGTTGGGGATGGTTCCTACGAGCAGTACTTC
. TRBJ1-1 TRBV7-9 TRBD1 CASRDYRGYTEAFF TGTGCCAGCAGGGATTACAGGGGTTACACTGAAGCTTTCTTT
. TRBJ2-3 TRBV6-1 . CASTPGERSTDTQYF TGTGCCAGCACCCCCGGGGAGCGCAGCACAGATACGCAGTATTTT
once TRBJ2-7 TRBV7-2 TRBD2 CASSTGTSPHEQYF TGTGCCAGCAGCACCGGGACTAGCCCCCACGAGCAGTACTTC
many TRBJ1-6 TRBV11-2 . CASSRASYNSPLHF TGTGCCAGCAGTCGGGCCTCCTATAATTCACCCCTCCACTTT
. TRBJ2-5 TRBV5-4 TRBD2 CASSSGLAAQETQYF TGTGCCAGCAGCTCAGGACTAGCGGCTCAAGAGACCCAGTACTTC
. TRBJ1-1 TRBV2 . CASSAPTGLNTEAFF TGTGCCAGCAGTGCCCCGACAGGCTTGAACACTGAAGCTTTCTTT
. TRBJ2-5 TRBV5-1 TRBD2 CASSPGLARAVETQYF TGCGCCAGCAGCCCAGGACTAGCCAGGGCAGTAGAGACCCAGTACTTC
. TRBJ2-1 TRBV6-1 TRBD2 CASSERTSGGRYNEQFF TGTGCCAGCAGTGAAAGGACTAGCGGGGGCCGCTACAATGAGCAGTTCTTC
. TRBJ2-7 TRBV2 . CASRPLFPYSYEQYF TGTGCCAGTAGGCCCCTGTTCCCTTACTCCTACGAGCAGTACTTC
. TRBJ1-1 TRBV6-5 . CASSYGLDTEAFF TGTGCCAGCAGTTACGGGCTGGACACTGAAGCTTTCTTT
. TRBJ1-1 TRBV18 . CASSPRGPSGVTEAFF TGTGCCAGCTCACCCCGGGGCCCCTCAGGGGTCACTGAAGCTTTCTTT
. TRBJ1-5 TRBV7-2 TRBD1 CASSLDRGQPQHF TGTGCCAGCAGCTTGGACAGGGGACAGCCCCAGCATTTT
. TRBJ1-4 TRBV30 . CAWSVRGATNEKLFF TGTGCCTGGAGTGTACGAGGAGCAACTAATGAAAAACTGTTTTTT
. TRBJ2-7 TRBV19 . CASSPDRVGGGHEQYF TGTGCCAGTAGTCCAGACAGGGTAGGAGGGGGACACGAGCAGTACTTC
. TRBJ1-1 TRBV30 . CAWSSTGNTEAFF TGTGCCTGGAGTTCCACAGGGAATACTGAAGCTTTCTTT
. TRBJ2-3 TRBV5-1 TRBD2 CASSYRTGLGQDTQYF TGCGCCAGCAGCTATCGAACGGGACTAGGACAAGATACGCAGTATTTT
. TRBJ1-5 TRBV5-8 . CASSLGAQGRDQPQHF TGTGCCAGCAGCTTAGGCGCTCAGGGGCGCGATCAGCCCCAGCATTTT
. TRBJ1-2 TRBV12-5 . CASDAATNGYTF TGTGCTAGTGACGCAGCGACGAATGGCTACACCTTC
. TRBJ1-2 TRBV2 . CATNGDTQNYGYTF TGTGCCACCAATGGGGACACACAAAACTATGGCTACACCTTC
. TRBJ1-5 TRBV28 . CASRPQGTNQPQHF TGTGCCAGCAGGCCCCAGGGTACCAATCAGCCCCAGCATTTT
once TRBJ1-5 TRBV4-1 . CASSHNEGSNQPQHF TGCGCCAGCAGCCACAACGAAGGGAGCAATCAGCCCCAGCATTTT
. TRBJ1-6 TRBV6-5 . CASSYGQTNSPLHF TGTGCCAGCAGTTACGGGCAGACTAATTCACCCCTCCACTTT
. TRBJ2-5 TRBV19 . CASSIGYVGETQYF TGTGCCAGTAGTATTGGATACGTTGGGGAGACCCAGTACTTC
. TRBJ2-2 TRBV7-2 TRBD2 CATLSGAPNTGELFF TGTGCCACCCTTAGCGGGGCCCCGAACACCGGGGAGCTGTTTTTT
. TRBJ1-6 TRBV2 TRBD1 CASGTGNSPLHF TGTGCCAGTGGGACAGGAAATTCACCCCTCCACTTT
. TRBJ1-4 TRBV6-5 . CASSYSQTAEKLFF TGTGCCAGCAGTTACTCACAAACCGCGGAAAAACTGTTTTTT